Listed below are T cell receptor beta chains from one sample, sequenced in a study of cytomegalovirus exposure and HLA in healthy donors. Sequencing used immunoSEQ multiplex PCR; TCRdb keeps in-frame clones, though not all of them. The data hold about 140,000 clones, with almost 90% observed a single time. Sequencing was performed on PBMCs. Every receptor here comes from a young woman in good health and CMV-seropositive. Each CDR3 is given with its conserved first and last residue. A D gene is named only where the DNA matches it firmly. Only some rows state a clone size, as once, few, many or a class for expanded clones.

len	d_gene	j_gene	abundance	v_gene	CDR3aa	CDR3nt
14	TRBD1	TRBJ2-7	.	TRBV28	CASTRGQPTYEQYF	TGTGCCAGCACCAGGGGACAGCCTACCTACGAGCAGTACTTC
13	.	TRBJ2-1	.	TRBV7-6	CASSTYIYNEQFF	TGTGCCAGCAGCACATACATATACAATGAGCAGTTCTTC
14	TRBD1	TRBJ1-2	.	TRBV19	CATSEGQASYGYTF	TGTGCCACCTCAGAGGGACAGGCTAGCTATGGCTACACCTTC
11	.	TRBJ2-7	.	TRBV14	CASSQAYEQYF	TGTGCCAGCAGCCAAGCGTACGAGCAGTACTTC
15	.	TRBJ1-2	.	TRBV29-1	CSVPRSGLGNYGYTF	TGCAGCGTCCCCCGGTCCGGGTTGGGTAACTATGGCTACACCTTC
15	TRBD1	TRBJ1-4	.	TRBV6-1	CASSFSDRGSEKLFF	TGTGCCAGCAGTTTTTCAGACAGGGGGAGTGAAAAACTGTTTTTT
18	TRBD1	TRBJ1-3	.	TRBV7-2	CASSQRQGGYFSGNTIYF	TGTGCCAGCAGCCAGAGACAGGGAGGTTATTTCTCTGGAAACACCATATATTTT
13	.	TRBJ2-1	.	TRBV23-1	CASVPGVKGEQFF	TGCGCCAGCGTTCCGGGGGTCAAGGGGGAGCAGTTCTTC
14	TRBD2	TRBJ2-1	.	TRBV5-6	CASSLSGGHDEQFF	TGTGCCAGCAGCCTTAGCGGGGGGCATGATGAGCAGTTCTTC
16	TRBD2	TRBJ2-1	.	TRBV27	CASGGGASGRGDEQFF	TGTGCCAGCGGGGGAGGTGCTAGCGGGAGAGGCGATGAGCAGTTCTTC
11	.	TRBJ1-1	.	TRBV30	CALNTNTEAFF	TGTGCCTTAAACACGAACACTGAAGCTTTCTTT
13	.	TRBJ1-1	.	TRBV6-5	CASSYLGTREAFF	TGTGCCAGCAGTTACCTTGGGACTCGGGAAGCTTTCTTT
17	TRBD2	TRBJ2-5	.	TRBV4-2	CASSQVTSGGSEETQYF	TGTGCCAGCAGCCAAGTGACCAGCGGGGGGAGTGAAGAGACCCAGTACTTC
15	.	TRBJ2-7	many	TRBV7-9	CASSLADSSSYEQYF	TGTGCCAGCAGCTTAGCGGACAGTAGCTCCTACGAGCAGTACTTC
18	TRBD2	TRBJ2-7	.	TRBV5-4	CASSRFTSGGRYSYEQYF	TGTGCCAGCAGCCGATTCACTAGCGGGGGGCGATACTCCTACGAGCAGTACTTC
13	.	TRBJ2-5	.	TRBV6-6	CASNKLIQETQYF	TGTGCCAGCAATAAACTCATTCAAGAGACCCAGTACTTC
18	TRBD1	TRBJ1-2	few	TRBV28	CASSLFDPQGALGYGYTF	TGTGCCAGCAGTTTATTCGACCCCCAGGGGGCCCTTGGGTATGGCTACACCTTC
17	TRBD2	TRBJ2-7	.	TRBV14	CASSVRLAGVVTHEQYF	TGTGCCAGCAGCGTTCGACTAGCGGGAGTAGTAACCCACGAGCAGTACTTC
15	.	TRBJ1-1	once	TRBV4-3	CASSRGGVLNTEAFF	TGCGCCAGCAGCCGAGGTGGAGTTCTGAACACTGAAGCTTTCTTT
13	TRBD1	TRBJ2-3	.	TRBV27	CATWDRVTDTQYF	TGTGCCACCTGGGACAGAGTGACAGATACGCAGTATTTT
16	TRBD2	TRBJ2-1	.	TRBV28	CASSSLRLAAYNEQFF	TGTGCCAGCAGTTCCCTCCGACTAGCGGCCTACAATGAGCAGTTCTTC
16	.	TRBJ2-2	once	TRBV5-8	CASSLRGKTFAGELFF	TGTGCCAGCAGCCTCAGGGGAAAAACGTTCGCCGGGGAGCTGTTTTTT
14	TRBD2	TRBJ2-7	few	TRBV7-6	CASSSQGLAGEQYF	TGTGCCAGCAGCTCCCAAGGACTAGCCGGGGAGCAGTACTTC
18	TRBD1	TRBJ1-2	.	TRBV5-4	CASSPSPGTGGRDYGYTF	TGTGCCAGCAGCCCCAGTCCCGGGACAGGGGGCAGGGACTATGGCTACACCTTC
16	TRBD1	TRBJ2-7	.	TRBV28	CASSFLDETGPYEQYF	TGTGCCAGCAGTTTCTTAGACGAGACAGGGCCCTACGAGCAGTACTTC
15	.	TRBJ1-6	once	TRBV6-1	CASSESVSLNSPLHF	TGTGCCAGCAGTGAATCCGTGAGCCTCAATTCACCCCTCCACTTT
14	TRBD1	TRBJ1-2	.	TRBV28	CASSPSTGVYGYTF	TGTGCCAGCAGCCCATCGACAGGGGTATATGGCTACACCTTC
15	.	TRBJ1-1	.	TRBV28	CASSLWGAMNTEAFF	TGTGCCAGCAGTTTATGGGGAGCCATGAACACTGAAGCTTTCTTT
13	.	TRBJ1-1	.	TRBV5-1	CASSRPGYPEAFF	TGCGCCAGTAGCCGACCGGGTTACCCCGAAGCTTTCTTT
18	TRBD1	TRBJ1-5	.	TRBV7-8	CASSFTTTTGWVNQPQHF	TGTGCCAGCAGCTTCACGACAACGACAGGGTGGGTGAATCAGCCCCAGCATTTT
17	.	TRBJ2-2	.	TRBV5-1	CASSLATRSPNTGELFF	TGCGCCAGCAGCTTGGCGACTAGGTCGCCGAACACCGGGGAGCTGTTTTTT
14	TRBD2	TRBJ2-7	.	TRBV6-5	CASSRTSGTYEQYF	TGTGCCAGCAGCCGGACTAGCGGTACCTACGAGCAGTACTTC
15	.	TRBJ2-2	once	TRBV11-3	CASSLGFSNTGELFF	TGTGCCAGCAGCTTAGGATTCAGTAACACCGGGGAGCTGTTTTTT
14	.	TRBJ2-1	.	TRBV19	CASSIVGTLNEQFF	TGTGCCAGTAGTATAGTCGGGACTTTAAATGAGCAGTTCTTC
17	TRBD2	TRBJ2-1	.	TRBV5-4	CASSLGGLAGDLGEQFF	TGTGCCAGCAGCTTGGGGGGACTAGCGGGAGATTTGGGTGAGCAGTTCTTC
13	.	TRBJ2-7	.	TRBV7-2	CASTPSNRYEQYF	TGTGCCAGCACTCCTAGCAACCGCTACGAGCAGTACTTC
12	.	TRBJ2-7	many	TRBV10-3	CAISDSSYEQYF	TGTGCCATCAGTGACAGCTCCTACGAGCAGTACTTC
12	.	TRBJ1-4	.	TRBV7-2	CASGGGSEKLFF	TGTGCCAGCGGCGGAGGGTCGGAAAAACTGTTTTTT
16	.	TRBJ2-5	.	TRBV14	CASSQEKLARKETQYF	TGTGCCAGCAGCCAAGAAAAACTAGCACGGAAAGAGACCCAGTACTTC
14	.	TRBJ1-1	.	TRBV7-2	CASSFQQLNTEAFF	TGTGCCAGCAGCTTCCAACAGCTGAACACTGAAGCTTTCTTT
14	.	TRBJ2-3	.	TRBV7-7	CASSLDDTTDTQYF	TGTGCTAGCAGCTTAGACGACACTACAGATACGCAGTATTTT
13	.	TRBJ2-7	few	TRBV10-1	CASSEQGSYEQYF	TGCGCCAGCAGTGAGCAGGGATCCTACGAGCAGTACTTC
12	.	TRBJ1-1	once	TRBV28	CASSFADTEAFF	TGTGCCAGCAGTTTCGCGGACACTGAAGCTTTCTTT
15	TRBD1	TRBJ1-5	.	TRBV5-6	CASSTLGDRDQPQHF	TGTGCCAGCAGTACTCTAGGGGACAGGGATCAGCCCCAGCATTTT
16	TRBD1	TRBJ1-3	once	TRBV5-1	CASSLGDSSSGNTIYF	TGCGCCAGCAGCTTAGGGGACAGTAGCTCTGGAAACACCATATATTTT
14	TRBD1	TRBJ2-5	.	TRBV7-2	CASSLTGSGETQYF	TGTGCCAGCAGCTTGACAGGGTCTGGCGAGACCCAGTACTTC
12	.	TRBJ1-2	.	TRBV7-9	CASSQEDYGYTF	TGTGCCAGCAGCCAGGAGGACTATGGCTACACCTTC
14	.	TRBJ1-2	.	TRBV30	CAWSALKGANGYTF	TGTGCCTGGAGTGCCCTCAAAGGGGCGAATGGCTACACCTTC
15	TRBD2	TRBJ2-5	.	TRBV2	CASSQLAGYQETQYF	TGTGCCAGCAGTCAGCTAGCGGGGTACCAAGAGACCCAGTACTTC
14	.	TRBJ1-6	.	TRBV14	CASSQLGRLSPLHF	TGTGCCAGCAGCCAACTGGGGCGCCTTTCACCCCTCCACTTT